One sample yielded the 17 T cell receptor beta chains listed below, sequenced in a study of Graves' ophthalmopathy and Graves' hyperthyroidism. RNA transcripts served as template for amplifying TCR beta CDR3 sequences. The authors performed first-round RT-PCR with HTBI primers and then a second-round multiplex PCR. TCRdb used MiXCR to reprocess the multiplex PCR reads, holding one entry per CDR3 protein. The table records hundreds of thousands of distinct CDR3 sequences, 20% to 25% of them present only once. Sequencing was performed on peripheral blood. The receptor set was obtained from a woman aged 18-29 years with stable Graves' hyperthyroidism. Some clones in this sample may be carry-over from other donors' samples.

This clonotype was found many times. The chain is built from TRBV30 and TRBJ2-7; 10 nucleotides line up with TRBD1. The CDR3 has 15 residues. The trim removed 0 bases at V and 3 bases at J, leaving 5 bases unmatched. Germline V gives CDR1 GTSNPN, CDR2 SVGIG (reference sequence). Here the CDR3 DNA reads TGTGCCTGGAGTGTTTCGGGACAGGGGATCTACGAGCAGTACTTC. The encoded protein is CAWSVSGQGIYEQYF.

This clonotype showed up just a few times. The V and J genes are TRBV5-5 and TRBJ1-5; the D gene is possibly TRBD1 (5 bases). CDR1 and CDR2 (germline): SGHKS, YYEKEE (reference sequence). The CDR3 spans 16 residues. V was clipped by 0 bases and J by 0 bases, with 10 bases between them. The CDR3 loop reads CASSLGVGHSNQPQHF. In DNA form, the CDR3 reads TGTGCCAGCAGCTTGGGCGTGGGGCATAGCAATCAGCCCCAGCATTTT.

The chain recombines TRBV4-1 with TRBJ2-5; D remains unclear. This CDR3 region has 15 residues. Germline CDR1 reads MGHRA; CDR2 reads YSYEKL. V was shortened by 0 bases and J by 5 bases, with 13 bases between the two germline ends. The CDR3 spells CASSQEGLVRETQYF. The CDR3 nucleotides read TGCGCCAGCAGCCAAGAAGGATTAGTGCGGGAGACCCAGTACTTC.

This clonotype was picked up one time. Being one base from a much bigger clone, this may be a read error. The chain recombines TRBV7-3 with TRBJ2-5; 9 bases align to TRBD2. The CDR3 length is 14 residues. The germline gives CDR1 SGHTA, CDR2 FQGTGA. V shed 5 bases and J 6 bases; nucleotides not matched to a gene: 7. The CDR3 nucleotides read TGTGCCAGCAGCCCCGGGACTAGCTCGAAGACCCAGTACTTC. Its protein product is CASSPGTSSKTQYF. Using reference TRBV7-3 and TRBJ2-5 for the parts outside the CDR3, the full variable domain is GAGVSQTPSNKVTEKGKYVELRCDPISGHTALYWYRQSLGQGPEFLIYFQGTGAADDSGLPNDRFFAVRPEGSVSTLKIQRTERGDSAVYLCASSPGTSSKTQYFGPGTRLLVL.

This clonotype was observed a handful of times. The rearrangement links TRBV20-1 to TRBJ2-7; D might be TRBD2 (5 bases). This CDR3 spans 14 amino acids. The V end lost 2 bases, the J end lost 6 bases, and 17 bases lay between the germline ends. Germline CDR1 and CDR2: DFQATT and SNEGSKA (reference sequence). The CDR3 sequence: CSARRGLDASEQYF. In nucleotides, the CDR3 is TGCAGTGCTAGAAGAGGGCTAGATGCTTCCGAGCAGTACTTC.

This clonotype was seen many times. The chain uses TRBV7-3 and TRBJ2-7; 7 bases are a match to TRBD2. CDR1 is SGHTA, CDR2 FQGTGA, per germline. V was clipped by 2 bases and J by 0 bases; unmatched bases: 4. The CDR3 loop spans 15 amino acids. DNA of the CDR3: TGTGCCAGCAGCTTATTAGCGGGCGACTCCTACGAGCAGTACTTC. This encodes CASSLLAGDSYEQYF.

This clonotype was counted only a few times. V is TRBV2 and J is TRBJ2-5; maybe TRBD1 (5 bases). This CDR3 region has 14 residues. V was pared by 3 bases and J by 2 bases, with 10 bases between. CDR1 and CDR2 (germline): SNHLY, FYNNEI. CDR3 DNA sequence: TGTGCCAGCAGTGACAGGGATCTACAAGAGACCCAGTACTTC. It codes for CASSDRDLQETQYF.

This clonotype was counted many times. This chain links TRBV3-1 with TRBJ1-2; 7 bases line up with TRBD1. Germline CDR1 reads LGHDT; CDR2 reads YNNKEL (reference sequence). The length of the CDR3 is 14 residues. The junction had 5 bases not matched to a gene; V was cut back by 4 bases and J by 3 bases. The CDR3 nucleotides read TGTGCCAGCAGCCTTCAACAGGGGTACTATGGCTACACCTTC. Residues: CASSLQQGYYGYTF. The variable domain in full, completed from reference TRBV3-1 and TRBJ1-2, reads DTAVSQTPKYLVTQMGNDKSIKCEQNLGHDTMYWYKQDSKKFLKIMFSYNNKELIINETVPNRFSPKSPDKAHLNLHINSLELGDSAVYFCASSLQQGYYGYTFGSGTRLTVV.

This clonotype was counted many times. The chain employs TRBV10-3 and TRBJ2-7; TRBD1 agrees at 10 bases. Per germline, CDR1 ENHRY and CDR2 SYGVKD. The CDR3 loop spans 14 amino acids. V shed 4 bases and J 7 bases; nucleotides not matched to a gene: 7. The CDR3 bases are TGTGCCATCAGTGGCGGGACAGGGGTTGGGGAGCAGTACTTC. It encodes CAISGGTGVGEQYF.

This clonotype was picked up many times. The chain recombines TRBV6-1 with TRBJ2-7; TRBD1 aligns across 10 bases. The length of the CDR3 is 15 residues. With 6 bases clipped from V and 4 bases from J, the junction kept 9 bases outside the gene matches. Germline CDR1 reads MNHNS; CDR2 reads SASEGT. The DNA for the CDR3 is TGTGCCAGCAGAGGACAGGGGGTACGGCGATACGAGCAGTACTTC. Protein: CASRGQGVRRYEQYF.

The chain has TRBV3-1 and TRBJ2-5; D may be TRBD2 (6 bases). Trimming stripped 5 bases from V and 3 bases from J, with 10 bases between. The CDR3 extends over 13 amino acids. From germline, CDR1 is LGHDT and CDR2 YNNKEL (reference sequence). The CDR3 DNA is TGTGCCAGCAGCGAACCGGGGGAAGAGACCCAGTACTTC. As protein: CASSEPGEETQYF.

This clonotype was counted ten times or more. The chain couples TRBV27 to TRBJ1-6, with a weak D call TRBD1 (6 bases). The CDR3 contains 16 residues. The V end was cut by 5 bases, the J end by 4 bases, with 15 bases between. The germline gives CDR1 MNHEY, CDR2 SMNVEV (reference sequence). CDR3 region: CASSPYLTGYNSPLHF. As DNA, the CDR3 is TGTGCCAGCAGTCCCTACTTGACAGGTTATAATTCACCCCTCCACTTT.

This clonotype was detected only a few times. At one end, the junction sequence differs from germline, possibly due to a read error. The chain is built from TRBV6-1 and TRBJ2-5, with 7 bases fitting TRBD1. The CDR3 spans 14 residues. Per germline, CDR1 MNHNS and CDR2 SASEGT. CDR3 loop: CAISEGATQETQYF. For the CDR3, the DNA is TGTGCCATCAGTGAGGGGGCGACCCAAGAGACCCAGTACTTC.

The table lists this clonotype with many counts. The chain carries TRBV6-2 or TRBV6-3 and TRBJ1-2; 9 bases align to TRBD1. CDR1 is MNHEY and CDR2 is SVGEGT in the germline V gene. The CDR3 totals 18 residues. The V segment lost 0 bases and the J segment 8 bases; nucleotides outside the gene matches: 16. For the CDR3, the DNA is TGTGCCAGCAGTTACTCTTACAGGGGGCGCAAAGGTCCGTTAGGCTACACCTTC. Amino acid sequence: CASSYSYRGRKGPLGYTF.

The sample holds many counts of this clonotype. The CDR3 is CASSNIQETQYF. CDR3 nucleotides: TGTGCCAGCAGCAACATACAAGAGACCCAGTACTTC. The chain carries TRBV12-3 or TRBV12-4 and TRBJ2-5; unclear D gene. V shed 6 bases and J shed 2 bases, with 7 bases lying between them. This CDR3 contains 12 residues.

A remark on this clonotype: This may be a read error, as it is one base from a much larger clone. V gene TRBV6-1 combines with J gene TRBJ1-3, with D perhaps TRBD1 (5 bases). With 11 bases removed from V and 7 bases from J, the gap between germline ends came to 18 bases. CDR1 is MNHNS and CDR2 is SASEGT in the germline V gene. This CDR3 has 13 residues. The CDR3 DNA follows: TGTGCCTACGGGGCAGGGCTGTGGAACACCATATATTTT. Translation gives CAYGAGLWNTIYF.

The chain is built from TRBV12-3 or TRBV12-4 and TRBJ2-7, with 7 bases aligning to TRBD2. V shed 6 bases and J 5 bases; nucleotides not matched to a gene: 13. This CDR3 contains 15 residues. The DNA of the CDR3 is TGTGCCAGCAGCCCAGGACTAGAACCGGGCCACGAGCAGTACTTC. It yields the protein CASSPGLEPGHEQYF.